This T cell receptor beta chain derives from a study of blood T cells in healthy people across ages. V was clipped by 5 bases and J by 9 bases; unmatched bases: 4. CDR3 length: 13 amino acids. The germline CDR1 and CDR2 sequences are MDHEN and SYDVKM. A J-beta primer mix and a sample-barcoded 5' primer were used in a second PCR of roughly 6 to 12 cycles. Each cDNA was tagged by a template-switch adaptor containing 12 random nucleotides. Using its own MiXCR run on the 5' RACE reads, TCRdb lists one record per CDR3 protein. Of 790,000 or so distinct CDR3 sequences listed, about 46% were seen once; the top ten hold about a sixth.

The TCR comes from a man older than 75 in good health. The sequencing sample was made of blood. The chain joins TRBV28 to TRBJ1-6, with 7 bases aligning to TRBD1. The CDR3 sequence is CASSDRERSPLHF. CDR3 nucleotides: TGTGCCAGCAGTGACAGGGAGCGTTCACCCCTCCACTTT.